This is a list of T cell receptor beta chains from one sample in a study of T cell responses to AZD1222 COVID-19 vaccine. Assay used: immunoSEQ multiplex PCR; TCRdb lists only in-frame clones, some missing. The sample yields approximately 120,000 clones, roughly 90% seen once. The sample was peripheral blood, taken on day 0 of AZD1222 vaccination. These receptors originate from an adult in good health. Each CDR3 is given with its conserved first and last residue. D genes are given only for firm matches. Only some rows state a clone size, as once, few, many or a class for expanded clones.

cdr3_aa | cdr3_nt | v_call | d_call | clone_size | j_call
CASSTNRGRKDTQYF | TGTGCCAGCAGCACGAACAGGGGGCGAAAAGATACGCAGTATTTT | TRBV28 | TRBD1 | - | TRBJ2-3
CASKEEANSPLHF | TGCGCCAGCAAGGAGGAGGCGAATTCACCCCTCCACTTT | TRBV5-1 | - | - | TRBJ1-6
CASSYAGAEAFF | TGTGCCAGCAGTTACGCGGGGGCTGAAGCTTTCTTT | TRBV6-2/TRBV6-3 | - | - | TRBJ1-1
CASSRGDASYEQYF | TGTGCCAGCTCCCGGGGGGACGCCTCCTACGAGCAGTACTTC | TRBV6-5 | TRBD2 | - | TRBJ2-7
CASSFRDSTGTDTQYF | TGTGCCAGCAGCTTCCGGGACTCCACGGGAACAGATACGCAGTATTTT | TRBV7-2 | - | few | TRBJ2-3
CASSQEQAKRSAPQHF | TGCGCCAGCAGCCAAGAGCAGGCAAAGCGCTCAGCGCCCCAGCATTTT | TRBV4-1 | - | - | TRBJ1-5
CASSPDYYNEQFF | TGTGCCAGCAGTCCGGACTACTACAATGAGCAGTTCTTC | TRBV28 | - | - | TRBJ2-1
CASSPKGGVITEAFF | TGTGCCAGCTCACCTAAGGGAGGGGTGATCACTGAAGCTTTCTTT | TRBV18 | - | once | TRBJ1-1
CASSQEFGASTDTQYF | TGCGCCAGCAGCCAGGAATTTGGGGCTAGCACAGATACGCAGTATTTT | TRBV4-3 | - | - | TRBJ2-3
CASSLGGTFSEQYF | TGTGCCAGCAGCTTAGGAGGAACGTTCTCCGAGCAGTACTTC | TRBV7-9 | - | once | TRBJ2-7
CASSEGGGSSYEQYF | TGTGCCAGCAGCGAGGGCGGGGGGAGCTCCTACGAGCAGTACTTC | TRBV7-2 | TRBD2 | - | TRBJ2-7
CASSRGGGTQAYEQYF | TGTGCCAGCAGTCGGGGAGGAGGGACTCAAGCATACGAGCAGTACTTC | TRBV7-2 | - | - | TRBJ2-7
CASSLEDPSGYGYTF | TGTGCCAGCAGCTTAGAGGACCCGTCGGGCTATGGCTACACCTTC | TRBV7-2 | - | - | TRBJ1-2
CASSVEEKKSGELFF | TGTGCCAGCAGCGTAGAGGAGAAGAAATCCGGGGAGCTGTTTTTT | TRBV9 | - | few | TRBJ2-2
CAWSPGLINSPLHF | TGTGCCTGGAGCCCTGGACTGATCAATTCACCCCTCCACTTT | TRBV30 | - | - | TRBJ1-6
CASSPGGYEQYF | TGTGCCAGCAGCCCGGGCGGGTACGAGCAGTACTTC | TRBV7-3 | - | - | TRBJ2-7
CASSQEGGLSNQPQHF | TGTGCCAGCAGCCAAGAGGGGGGGTTGAGCAATCAGCCCCAGCATTTT | TRBV4-2 | - | - | TRBJ1-5
CASSVGSQGSGNTIYF | TGTGCCAGCAGCGTAGGGTCCCAGGGCTCTGGAAACACCATATATTTT | TRBV9 | - | - | TRBJ1-3
CATSVRSDQPQHF | TGTGCCACCAGTGTAAGGAGCGATCAGCCCCAGCATTTT | TRBV24-1 | - | - | TRBJ1-5
CASSPDGSRRGGYTF | TGTGCCAGCTCACCAGATGGGTCCAGGCGCGGCGGCTACACCTTC | TRBV18 | - | once | TRBJ1-2
CASRFTGTSASNEQFF | TGTGCCAGCAGATTCACCGGGACTAGTGCGAGTAATGAGCAGTTCTTC | TRBV28 | TRBD2 | - | TRBJ2-1
CASSFLGEQETQYF | TGTGCCAGCAGTTTCCTGGGGGAACAAGAGACCCAGTACTTC | TRBV28 | - | - | TRBJ2-5
CASSVQEGNTIYF | TGTGCCAGCAGCGTACAGGAGGGAAACACCATATATTTT | TRBV9 | - | once | TRBJ1-3
CASSVTGQGYGYTF | TGTGCCAGTAGCGTAACGGGCCAAGGCTATGGCTACACCTTC | TRBV19 | - | - | TRBJ1-2
CASSLYGSSGNTIYF | TGTGCCAGCAGTTTATACGGGAGCTCTGGAAACACCATATATTTT | TRBV28 | - | - | TRBJ1-3
CAWSYRELDTQYF | TGTGCCTGGAGCTACCGGGAGCTAGATACCCAGTACTTC | TRBV30 | - | - | TRBJ2-5
CASSLDSSGGPSSYEQYF | TGTGCCAGCAGCTTGGACAGTAGCGGGGGACCCAGCTCCTACGAGCAGTACTTC | TRBV5-4 | TRBD2 | once | TRBJ2-7
CASSSWRGTDTQYF | TGTGCCAGCTCTTCCTGGCGGGGCACAGATACGCAGTATTTT | TRBV18 | - | - | TRBJ2-3
CASSANRGHEQFF | TGTGCCAGCAGTGCCAATCGGGGGCATGAGCAGTTCTTC | TRBV2 | - | - | TRBJ2-1
CASSIEGGVVMFF | TGTGCCAGTAGTATTGAGGGAGGGGTGGTGATGTTTTTT | TRBV19 | TRBD2 | - | TRBJ2-2
CASSSPSDYEQYF | TGTGCCAGCAGTTCCCCTAGCGACTACGAGCAGTACTTC | TRBV28 | - | - | TRBJ2-7
CASSLAGEETGNEQFF | TGTGCCAGCAGTCTGGCGGGGGAGGAAACGGGGAATGAGCAGTTCTTC | TRBV28 | TRBD2 | - | TRBJ2-1
CASSPSATGEGYEQYF | TGTGCCAGCAGCCCCTCCGCCACAGGGGAGGGCTACGAGCAGTACTTC | TRBV4-2 | - | - | TRBJ2-7
CASSSQGKNSYEQYF | TGTGCCAGCAGTTCCCAGGGGAAAAACTCCTACGAGCAGTACTTC | TRBV28 | - | - | TRBJ2-7
CASSQGQNNQPQHF | TGTGCCAGCAGCCAAGGGCAGAACAATCAGCCCCAGCATTTT | TRBV4-2 | - | - | TRBJ1-5
CASSLNGAVGELFF | TGTGCCAGCAGTTTAAATGGGGCGGTGGGGGAGCTGTTTTTT | TRBV28 | - | - | TRBJ2-2